This T cell receptor beta chain emerged from a study of beta chain features in type 1 diabetes. Study observations and caveats: PCR could preferentially amplify shorter templates, alike in patients and controls. Among patients with Type 1 diabetes, TCRB CDR3s were moderately but significantly shorter in every one of the four CD4+ subsets. Comparison showed that naive, central memory and Treg TCRB repertoires appeared more similar among patients than among healthy donors. HLA influence on TCRB rearrangement stayed unresolved here.

CDR3 length: 15 amino acids. V was clipped by 2 bases and J by 2 bases; unmatched bases: 2. Germline V gene lookup returns CDR1 KGHSH and CDR2 LQKENI. This clone was detected a few times. Its antigen is not known. Other DNA sequences of this sample code for an identical CDR3. Markers CD45RO/CCR7/CD25/CD127/CD95/CD27 served to sort CD4+ naive, central memory, regulatory and stem cell-like memory cells. Expressed TCRB transcripts got sequenced, as all isolated RNA was reverse transcribed. The method was immunoSEQ multiplex PCR; TCRdb's version includes in-frame clones alone and lacks a portion of them. The sample yields some 640,000 clones, about 14% seen once.

The chain combines TRBV18 with TRBJ2-1; 8 bases align to TRBD1. The origin of this receptor is a man between 18 and 29 years old with type 1 diabetes. Material for sequencing was naive CD4+ T cells from blood. This chain's CDR3 is CASSPRTGTYNEQFF. The CDR3 nucleotides are TGTGCCAGCTCACCAAGGACAGGGACCTACAATGAGCAGTTCTTC.